Shown below are 27 T cell receptor beta chains from a single sample sequenced in a study of T-cell memory formation after mild COVID-19 (dated by TCRdb to 2020 to 2022). The protocol used for the library was 5' RACE. This sample was sequenced with an Illumina NovaSeq 6000. The public reads were quality trimmed at Q25 with fastp and then assembled into clones with MiXCR by TCRdb, keeping productive beta chains. Identical CDR3 proteins give one entry, which carries the most common genes and DNA. The sample table records around 340,000 distinct CDR3 sequences; approximately 14% of these occur just once. The ten largest clones capture roughly 20% of the sample. Sequenced sample: PBMCs or a T cell subset sorted from them (not recorded which). These receptors were obtained from a young man who had mild COVID-19 (a few samples of this study predate the infection). The sample titles of this study are shuffled in the database, so cell type and time point are left out; the donor was told from shared clones.

This clonotype was counted between two and nine times. The V gene is TRBV10-1, the J gene TRBJ2-7; 7 bases match TRBD1. The CDR3 totals 15 residues. CDR1 and CDR2 (germline): WNHNN, SYGVQD (reference sequence). J was trimmed by 6 bases and V by 0 bases; bases with no gene match: 8. The chain's CDR3 is CASSESRGGLGEQYF. The DNA of the CDR3 is TGCGCCAGCAGTGAGTCGAGAGGGGGCTTGGGCGAGCAGTACTTC.

V gene TRBV12-3 or TRBV12-4 combines with J gene TRBJ1-1; D possibly corresponds to TRBD1 (6 bases). With 5 bases removed from V and 4 bases from J, the gap between germline ends came to 14 bases. The CDR3 is 14 amino acids. Written as DNA, the CDR3 is TGTGCCAGCAGTCCGGGGGCACCGGGCACTGAAGCTTTCTTT. Translated: CASSPGAPGTEAFF.

The gene calls are TRBV5-1 and TRBJ1-5; possibly TRBD1 for D (5 bases). V was trimmed by 5 bases and J by 4 bases, leaving 16 bases between them. CDR1 is SGHRS and CDR2 is YFSETQ in the germline V gene. The length of the CDR3 is 15 residues. The CDR3 sequence is CASSRSTGGNQPQHF. The CDR3 DNA is TGCGCCAGCAGTAGATCAACAGGCGGTAATCAGCCCCAGCATTTT.

This chain uses TRBV2 with TRBJ1-2; 7 nucleotides match TRBD1. Germline V gives CDR1 SNHLY, CDR2 FYNNEI. This CDR3 spans 13 amino acids. Trimming took 6 bases from V and 8 from J; bases not matched to a gene: 9. The CDR3 spells CASRPTGRTGYTF. The CDR3 bases are TGTGCCAGCAGACCGACAGGGCGGACCGGCTACACCTTC.

J is TRBJ2-5 and V is TRBV30; D possibly corresponds to TRBD1 (5 bases). Germline loops: CDR1 GTSNPN, CDR2 SVGIG (reference sequence). The CDR3 spans 13 residues. V was trimmed by 3 bases and J by 9 bases, leaving 17 bases between them. The DNA of the CDR3 is TGTGCCTGGAGCACACAAGGGGCCAGCGCCCAGTACTTC. Protein product: CAWSTQGASAQYF.

In this sample, this clonotype turned up many times. The J gene is TRBJ2-7, the V gene TRBV3-1, with TRBD2 as a possible D gene (5 bases). The germline V and J ends were trimmed by 1 base and 6 bases, with 13 bases remaining between them. Germline V gene sequence: CDR1 LGHDT, CDR2 YNNKEL (reference sequence). The CDR3 is 14 residues long. This CDR3 is CASSQGGANREQYF. CDR3 nucleotide sequence: TGTGCCAGCAGCCAAGGGGGAGCCAACCGCGAGCAGTACTTC.

In its sample, this clonotype was seen a few times. The chain couples TRBV18 to TRBJ1-1, with a possible D match to TRBD1 (6 bases). V was clipped by 7 bases and J by 4 bases, with 13 bases between them. From germline, CDR1 is KGHSH and CDR2 LQKENI. The CDR3 is 13 amino acids. This CDR3 is CASYRDIGTEAFF. CDR3 coding DNA: TGTGCCAGCTACCGGGACATCGGCACTGAAGCTTTCTTT.

The gene calls are TRBV25-1 and TRBJ2-6; 10 bases are shared with TRBD2. CDR1 is MGHDK, CDR2 SYGVNS, per germline. J was trimmed by 3 bases and V by 3 bases; bases with no gene match: 14. The CDR3 extends over 20 amino acids. The CDR3 DNA follows: TGTGCCAGCAGTGATGGCCAGCGGGGGGGCGCAGACCATGGGGCCAACGTCCTGACTTTC. Translated, it gives CASSDGQRGGADHGANVLTF.

In this sample, this clonotype turned up a few times. J is TRBJ1-1 and V is TRBV20-1; 7 positions agree with TRBD1. Trimming took 5 bases from V and 1 from J; bases not matched to a gene: 7. CDR1 is DFQATT and CDR2 is SNEGSKA in the germline V gene (reference sequence). The CDR3 totals 14 residues. CDR3 in DNA: TGCAGTGCTTTACCGGACAGGACGAACACTGAAGCTTTCTTT. This translates into CSALPDRTNTEAFF.

As concerns this clonotype: At one end, the junction sequence differs from germline, possibly due to a read error. The rearrangement links TRBV4-2 to TRBJ2-7, with D possibly matching TRBD2 (6 bases). Germline assignment: CDR1 LGHNA and CDR2 YNFKEQ. This CDR3 spans 16 amino acids. Written as DNA, the CDR3 is TGTGCCAGCATCCAAGACCCCTCGGGGGTAGTGGAGGAGCAGTACTTC. This codes for CASIQDPSGVVEEQYF.

This clonotype has a handful of counts. The V and J genes are TRBV9 and TRBJ2-3; D is ambiguous. The CDR3 runs to 15 residues. The germline V and J ends were trimmed by 0 bases and 2 bases, with 10 bases remaining between them. Germline CDR1 reads SGDLS; CDR2 reads YYNGEE. The CDR3 DNA sequence: TGTGCCAGCAGCGTAGCTTTGCGGTCCACAGATACGCAGTATTTT. Its protein is CASSVALRSTDTQYF.

This clonotype appeared a few times. V gene TRBV7-2 combines with J gene TRBJ2-2; TRBD2 matches at 12 bases. CDR3 length equals 17 residues. Germline CDR1 reads SGHTA; CDR2 reads FQGNSA. Trimming took 4 bases from V and 7 from J; bases not matched to a gene: 10. In DNA, the CDR3 is TGTGCCAGCAGCTCACGGACTAGCGGGGTCCGTGTCGGGGAGCTGTTTTTT. This translates into CASSSRTSGVRVGELFF.

The chain joins TRBV5-5 to TRBJ2-7; D is unresolved. V lost 2 bases to trimming and J lost 4 bases, with 10 bases between them. CDR1 SGHKS and CDR2 YYEKEE come from the germline V gene (reference sequence). The CDR3 consists of 13 residues. The CDR3, as DNA: TGTGCCAGCAGCTTATTCGGACCTTACGAGCAGTACGTC. This encodes CASSLFGPYEQYV.

The chain is built from TRBV3-1 and TRBJ2-2; 10 nucleotides agree with TRBD1. This CDR3 region has 15 residues. J lost 6 bases, V lost 6 bases, and 7 bases had no gene match. The germline V gene encodes CDR1 LGHDT and CDR2 YNNKEL (reference sequence). The CDR3 DNA follows: TGTGCCAGCAGTCGACAGGGGGCGCCGGCCGGGGAGCTGTTTTTT. Residues: CASSRQGAPAGELFF.

The V and J genes are TRBV9 and TRBJ2-3; D uncertain. The germline CDR1 and CDR2 sequences are SGDLS and YYNGEE. CDR3 size: 14 residues. The germline V and J ends were trimmed by 0 bases and 1 base, with 6 bases remaining between them. Here the CDR3 reads CASSVVDGTDTQYF. In nucleotides, the CDR3 is TGTGCCAGCAGCGTAGTCGATGGCACAGATACGCAGTATTTT.

This clonotype was observed a handful of times. This rearrangement joins TRBV20-1 to TRBJ2-3; 7 nucleotides agree with TRBD1. The CDR3 covers 16 residues. CDR1 is DFQATT and CDR2 is SNEGSKA in the germline V gene (reference sequence). In nucleotides, the CDR3 is TGCAGCGGGTGGGAACCTACAGGGGACAGCACAGATACGCAGTATTTT. Translated: CSGWEPTGDSTDTQYF.

This clonotype was picked up many times. The V and J genes are TRBV7-6 and TRBJ2-1; D could derive from TRBD1 or TRBD2 (5 bases each). The germline V gene encodes CDR1 SGHVS and CDR2 FNYEAQ. CDR3 length equals 16 residues. Trimming took 5 bases from V and 7 from J, leaving 21 bases between them. This CDR3 reads CASSLDSGLNGNEQFF. In DNA form, the CDR3 reads TGTGCCAGCAGCCTCGACAGCGGTCTAAACGGGAATGAGCAGTTCTTC.

This clonotype turned up a few times. The CDR3 sequence is CATSPRQGSDEQYF. CDR3 sequence (DNA): TGTGCCACCAGCCCCCGCCAGGGGAGCGACGAGCAGTACTTC. This chain links TRBV15 with TRBJ2-7; the D gene is possibly TRBD1 (6 bases). V lost 5 bases, J lost 5 bases, and 16 bases lay in between. The CDR3 covers 14 residues. Germline V gives CDR1 LNHNV, CDR2 YYDKDF (reference sequence).

This sequence joins TRBV20-1 and TRBJ2-5; D remains ambiguous. The CDR3 is 14 amino acids. Trimming shortened V by 0 bases and J by 1 base, and 9 bases separated the two germline ends. Germline V gives CDR1 DFQATT, CDR2 SNEGSKA (reference sequence). The CDR3 sequence is CSARDSQSQETQYF. CDR3 in DNA: TGCAGTGCTAGAGATTCCCAGAGCCAAGAGACCCAGTACTTC.

This clonotype was observed a handful of times. The V gene is TRBV29-1, the J gene TRBJ1-1; D not certain. The CDR3 totals 12 residues. V lost 4 bases to trimming and J lost 0 bases, with 6 bases between them. Germline CDR1 SQVTM, CDR2 ANQGSEA. CDR3 protein: CSVGYMNTEAFF. CDR3 sequence (DNA): TGCAGCGTTGGATACATGAACACTGAAGCTTTCTTT.

This clonotype was counted at least ten times. The V and J genes are TRBV4-2 and TRBJ2-2; D is uncertain. Germline CDR1 reads LGHNA; CDR2 reads YNFKEQ. The CDR3 runs 16 residues. Trimming took 1 base from V and 1 from J, leaving 10 bases between them. DNA of the CDR3: TGTGCCAGCAGCCAAGGGACGGTGCTGAACACCGGGGAGCTGTTTTTT. This gives the protein CASSQGTVLNTGELFF.

The chain combines TRBV29-1 with TRBJ2-5, with TRBD2 identical over 9 bases. Trimming took 6 bases from V and 4 from J; bases not matched to a gene: 12. The germline gives CDR1 SQVTM, CDR2 ANQGSEA. The CDR3 sequence is 15 residues long. The CDR3 loop is CSVGTRAAGGETQYF. The DNA of the CDR3 is TGCAGCGTCGGAACCCGAGCAGCGGGGGGAGAGACCCAGTACTTC.

The V gene is TRBV7-2, the J gene TRBJ2-1; D is ambiguous. The CDR3 is made up of 14 amino acids. V was shortened by 5 bases and J by 0 bases, with 8 bases between the two germline ends. Germline V gene sequence: CDR1 SGHTA, CDR2 FQGNSA. The CDR3 protein is CASSQSLSYNEQFF. CDR3 DNA: TGTGCCAGCAGCCAAAGCCTCTCCTACAATGAGCAGTTCTTC.

The chain links TRBV3-1 to TRBJ1-1; 7 bases are shared with TRBD1. Germline-derived CDR1 and CDR2 are LGHDT and YNNKEL (reference sequence). The CDR3 spans 13 residues. Trimming at V came to 4 bases and at J to 5 bases, leaving 4 bases not matched to a gene. CDR3: CASSLSRGTEAFF. CDR3 coding DNA: TGTGCCAGCAGCCTGTCCAGGGGGACTGAAGCTTTCTTT.

The rearrangement joins TRBV9 to TRBJ2-1; TRBD2 aligns across 9 bases. CDR1 is SGDLS, CDR2 YYNGEE, per germline. After removal of 3 bases from V and 2 bases from J, the junction contained 3 bases not matched to a gene. This CDR3 comprises 15 residues. CDR3 region: CASSGGGAPYNEQFF. In DNA, the CDR3 is TGTGCCAGCAGCGGCGGGGGGGCCCCCTACAATGAGCAGTTCTTC.

This clonotype was counted between two and nine times. The rearrangement uses TRBV2 and TRBJ2-5; 9 nucleotides agree with TRBD2. CDR3 size: 13 residues. Germline values: CDR1 SNHLY, CDR2 FYNNEI. After removal of 7 bases from V and 7 bases from J, the junction contained 7 bases not matched to a gene. CDR3 amino acids: CASTLAGEGTQYF. The CDR3, as DNA: TGTGCCAGCACCTTAGCGGGGGAGGGGACCCAGTACTTC.

This chain connects TRBV27 to TRBJ2-3; weak D call: TRBD1 (7 bases). With 3 bases removed from V and 5 bases from J, the gap between germline ends came to 15 bases. The germline V gene has CDR1 MNHEY and CDR2 SMNVEV (reference sequence). The CDR3 spans 15 residues. The CDR3 region is CASSFGRGEVDTQYF. CDR3 nucleotide sequence: TGTGCCAGCAGTTTCGGCAGGGGGGAAGTAGATACGCAGTATTTT.